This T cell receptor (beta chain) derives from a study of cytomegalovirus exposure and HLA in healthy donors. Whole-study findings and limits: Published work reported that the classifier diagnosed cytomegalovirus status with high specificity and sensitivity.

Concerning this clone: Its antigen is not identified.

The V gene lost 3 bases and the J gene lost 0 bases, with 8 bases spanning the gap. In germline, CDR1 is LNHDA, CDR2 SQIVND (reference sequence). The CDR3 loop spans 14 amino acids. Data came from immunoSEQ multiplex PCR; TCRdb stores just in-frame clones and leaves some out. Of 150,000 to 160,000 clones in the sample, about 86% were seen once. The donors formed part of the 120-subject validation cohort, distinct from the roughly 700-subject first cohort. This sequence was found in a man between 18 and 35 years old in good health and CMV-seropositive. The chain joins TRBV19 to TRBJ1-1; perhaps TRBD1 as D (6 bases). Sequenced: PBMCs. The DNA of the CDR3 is TGTGCCAGTAGTATCCCAGGGGTGAACACTGAAGCTTTCTTT. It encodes CASSIPGVNTEAFF.